These 25 T cell receptor beta chains were sequenced from one sample in a study of T-cell memory formation after mild COVID-19. TCRdb independently ran MiXCR on the 5' RACE reads; one entry per CDR3 protein. The sample consists of about 14,000 distinct CDR3 sequences, around 15% of them appearing once. Material: PBMCs or a T cell subset sorted from them (not recorded which). The receptors here all came from a man younger than 35 who had mild COVID-19 (a few samples of this study predate the infection). Cell type and time point are not known.

This sequence joins TRBV7-9 and TRBJ2-5; no definite D call. Trimming stripped 5 bases from V and 4 bases from J, with 5 bases between. Germline CDR1 reads SEHNR; CDR2 reads FQNEAQ (reference sequence). The CDR3 loop spans 11 amino acids. CDR3 residues: CASSPRETQYF. The DNA for the CDR3 is TGTGCCAGCAGCCCCCGAGAGACCCAGTACTTC. The full variable domain, in which reference TRBV7-9 and TRBJ2-5 provide the parts outside the CDR3, is DTGVSQNPRHKITKRGQNVTFRCDPISEHNRLYWYRQTLGQGPEFLTYFQNEAQLEKSRLLSDRFSAERPKGSFSTLEIQRTEQGDSAMYLCASSPRETQYFGPGTRLLVL.

This clonotype was found many times. CDR3 region: CASSFAMQGFYNEQFF. The CDR3 region has the DNA TGTGCCAGCAGCTTCGCGATGCAGGGGTTCTACAATGAGCAGTTCTTC. The chain has TRBV7-8 and TRBJ2-1; TRBD1 might be the D (6 bases). The V end lost 3 bases, the J end lost 3 bases, and 15 bases lay between the germline ends. There are 16 residues in the CDR3. The germline CDR1 and CDR2 sequences are SGHVS and FQNEAQ. Full variable domain (outside the CDR3, taken from reference TRBV7-8 and TRBJ2-1): GAGVSQSPRYKVAKRGQDVALRCDPISGHVSLFWYQQALGQGPEFLTYFQNEAQLDKSGLPSDRFFAERPEGSVSTLKIQRTQQEDSAVYLCASSFAMQGFYNEQFFGPGTRLTVL.

The V and J genes are TRBV12-3 or TRBV12-4 and TRBJ1-2, with D maybe TRBD1 (5 bases). Trimming cost V 4 bases and J 8 bases, with 11 bases left between them. The CDR3 contains 12 residues. The CDR3: CASSSRVGGYTF. Written as DNA, the CDR3 is TGTGCCAGCAGTTCCAGGGTGGGGGGCTACACCTTC.

A few counts support this clonotype. The chain is built from TRBV7-2 and TRBJ2-5; 9 bases agree with TRBD2. The V gene's germline CDR1 is SGHTA and CDR2 FQGNSA. The trim removed 5 bases at V and 3 bases at J, leaving 10 bases unmatched. The CDR3 is 16 amino acids. The CDR3 DNA is TGTGCCAGCAGCGGCAGCGGGGGGCCTACCAAAGAGACCCAGTACTTC. This sequence encodes CASSGSGGPTKETQYF.

V gene TRBV3-1 combines with J gene TRBJ1-2; possibly TRBD1 for D (5 bases). Germline assignment: CDR1 LGHDT and CDR2 YNNKEL (reference sequence). This CDR3 is 17 amino acids long. V was shortened by 4 bases and J by 2 bases, with 20 bases between the two germline ends. CDR3 DNA: TGTGCCAGCAGCCTCAGACCGGGACTAGGCAGAAACTATGGCTACACCTTC. This encodes CASSLRPGLGRNYGYTF.

In this sample, this clonotype turned up a few times. The rearrangement joins TRBV5-5 to TRBJ1-4; 7 bases are a match to TRBD1. Trimming removed 1 base from V and 8 bases from J; junction bases left unmatched: 5. Germline values: CDR1 SGHKS, CDR2 YYEKEE (reference sequence). The CDR3 is made up of 14 amino acids. The CDR3 spells CASSLPEQGEKLFF. As DNA, the CDR3 is TGTGCCAGCAGCTTGCCTGAACAGGGGGAAAAACTGTTTTTT. The whole variable domain, filled in from reference TRBV5-5 and TRBJ1-4, reads DAGVTQSPTHLIKTRGQQVTLRCSPISGHKSVSWYQQVLGQGPQFIFQYYEKEERGRGNFPDRFSARQFPNYSSELNVNALLLGDSALYLCASSLPEQGEKLFFGSGTQLSVL.

V usage is TRBV5-1 and J usage is TRBJ2-7; D is undetermined. The germline CDR1 and CDR2 sequences are SGHRS and YFSETQ. V gave up 4 bases and J gave up 2 bases, with 13 bases separating them. This CDR3 region has 14 residues. The CDR3, as DNA: TGCGCCAGCAGCCTGGAGACGAGAACCTACGAGCAGTACTTC. Residues: CASSLETRTYEQYF. Full variable domain (remainder filled in from reference TRBV5-1 and TRBJ2-7): KAGVTQTPRYLIKTRGQQVTLSCSPISGHRSVSWYQQTPGQGLQFLFEYFSETQRNKGNFPGRFSGRQFSNSRSEMNVSTLELGDSALYLCASSLETRTYEQYFGPGTRLTVT.

This clonotype was detected many times. The chain joins TRBV10-2 to TRBJ2-1; D not certain. The CDR3 is 12 amino acids. Germline CDR1 reads WSHSY; CDR2 reads SAAADI. The V and J ends lost 2 bases and 8 bases respectively, with 7 bases between them. CDR3 in amino acids: CASSEHPHEQFF. DNA for the CDR3: TGCGCCAGCAGTGAGCACCCCCATGAGCAGTTCTTC.

This clonotype was recorded many times. V gene TRBV6-5 combines with J gene TRBJ1-3; D is uncertain. Per the germline V gene, CDR1 is MNHEY and CDR2 is SVGAGI. The ends were cut back, 4 bases at V and 0 bases at J, with 7 bases in the middle. This CDR3 region has 14 residues. This CDR3 reads CASSSYSSGNTIYF. The CDR3 region has the DNA TGTGCCAGCAGTTCCTATAGCTCTGGAAACACCATATATTTT.

This clonotype occurred many times. The chain uses TRBV7-2 and TRBJ2-1; weak D call: TRBD2 (7 bases). The CDR3 has 15 amino acids. V lost 2 bases to trimming and J lost 8 bases, with 16 bases between them. Germline CDR1 and CDR2: SGHTA and FQGNSA. The CDR3 is CASSLWYRGAYEQFF. CDR3 DNA: TGTGCCAGCAGCTTATGGTATCGGGGGGCCTATGAGCAGTTCTTC.

The J gene is TRBJ1-5, the V gene TRBV18; 9 nucleotides line up with TRBD1. With V trimmed by 6 bases and J by 5 bases, 17 bases remained unmatched. The germline V gene has CDR1 KGHSH and CDR2 LQKENI. The CDR3 is 18 amino acids. The CDR3 DNA reads TGTGCCAGCTCCCCCGGGGGACAGGGACCCTTCGCCGATCAGCCCCAGCATTTT. This sequence encodes CASSPGGQGPFADQPQHF. The full variable domain, rest sourced from reference TRBV18 and TRBJ1-5, is NAGVMQNPRHLVRRRGQEARLRCSPMKGHSHVYWYRQLPEEGLKFMVYLQKENIIDESGMPKERFSAEFPKEGPSILRIQQVVRGDSAAYFCASSPGGQGPFADQPQHFGDGTRLSIL.

The chain couples TRBV20-1 to TRBJ2-1, with TRBD1 identical over 9 bases. Germline-derived CDR1 and CDR2 are DFQATT and SNEGSKA (reference sequence). Trimming cost V 2 bases and J 4 bases; bases outside gene matches: 6. The CDR3 contains 15 residues. The DNA of the CDR3 is TGCAGTGCTAGAAAGTCTGACAGGGGGTACAATGAGCAGTTCTTC. Translating it yields CSARKSDRGYNEQFF.

This clonotype was counted ten times or more. V usage is TRBV6-2 or TRBV6-3 and J usage is TRBJ2-3, with 9 bases that match TRBD2. V trimming: 4 bases; J trimming: 4 bases; junction bases outside the gene matches: 6. The CDR3 totals 15 residues. Germline values: CDR1 MNHEY, CDR2 SVGEGT. The DNA of the CDR3 is TGTGCCAGCAGTTCACAGCGGGGGGCCCCAGATACGCAGTATTTT. It is translated as CASSSQRGAPDTQYF.

This clonotype was found a few times. The chain carries TRBV6-4 and TRBJ2-1; the D gene is possibly TRBD1 (5 bases). CDR1 and CDR2 from the germline V gene are MRHNA and SNTAGT. This CDR3 comprises 15 residues. V gave up 0 bases and J gave up 7 bases, with 13 bases separating them. The CDR3 is CASSDSFGARNEQFF. The CDR3 DNA follows: TGTGCCAGCAGTGACTCTTTTGGGGCCCGTAATGAGCAGTTCTTC.

The V call is TRBV12-3 or TRBV12-4, the J call TRBJ2-5; 9 positions agree with TRBD2. The length of the CDR3 is 15 residues. Losses at the gene ends were 6 bases for V and 5 bases for J; bases not matched to a gene: 10. The CDR3 loop reads CASRTPSSGGETQYF. CDR3 nucleotide sequence: TGTGCCAGCAGAACCCCCTCGAGCGGGGGGGAGACCCAGTACTTC.

This clonotype was detected only a few times. The chain uses TRBV5-5 and TRBJ1-2; perhaps TRBD1 as D (5 bases). V shed 0 bases and J shed 5 bases, with 23 bases lying between them. The CDR3 sequence is 18 residues long. Germline V gene data show CDR1 as SGHKS and CDR2 as YYEKEE (reference sequence). The CDR3 region is CASSLALVTEHGPYGYTF. DNA for the CDR3: TGTGCCAGCAGCTTGGCCTTGGTGACAGAGCATGGACCATATGGCTACACCTTC.

This clonotype was seen repeatedly, ten times or more. Here the CDR3 reads CASSQDVHRITDTQYF. The CDR3 DNA sequence: TGCGCCAGCAGCCAAGACGTTCACAGGATCACAGATACGCAGTATTTT. The rearrangement links TRBV4-3 to TRBJ2-3; tentatively, D is TRBD1 (5 bases). Germline-derived CDR1 and CDR2 are LGHNA and YSLEER. The length of the CDR3 is 16 residues. Deletions cut 0 bases from V and 2 bases from J, with 12 bases between.

This clonotype was found many times. This chain uses TRBV6-5 with TRBJ2-2, with a tentative D call TRBD2 (5 bases). Trimming shortened V by 0 bases and J by 7 bases, and 9 bases separated the two germline ends. The CDR3 runs to 14 residues. Germline V gives CDR1 MNHEY, CDR2 SVGAGI. Here the CDR3 reads CASSYSSDGGELFF. In DNA, the CDR3 is TGTGCCAGCAGTTACTCTAGCGACGGCGGGGAGCTGTTTTTT.

This clonotype was picked up many times. V is TRBV7-2 and J is TRBJ2-1; tentative D call: TRBD2 (5 bases). V lost 9 bases, J lost 2 bases, and 11 bases lay in between. Germline CDR1 and CDR2: SGHTA and FQGNSA. This CDR3 contains 13 residues. In DNA form, the CDR3 reads TGTGCCAGTCCGGGGTTAGCCTACAATGAGCAGTTCTTC. Encoded protein: CASPGLAYNEQFF.

This clonotype has at least ten counts. The V and J genes are TRBV12-3 or TRBV12-4 and TRBJ1-3; D is unclear. The CDR3 runs to 11 residues. This CDR3 is CVVGTGNTIYF. CDR3 nucleotides: TGTGTAGTGGGCACTGGAAACACCATATATTTT.

This clonotype was seen only a few times. The chain is built from TRBV19 and TRBJ1-1, with 8 bases fitting TRBD1. J gave up 5 bases and V 6 bases, and 5 bases lay outside the gene matches. This CDR3 has 13 amino acids. CDR1 is LNHDA, CDR2 SQIVND, per germline (reference sequence). DNA of the CDR3: TGTGCCAGTAGGGCCGACAGGGGAACTGAAGCTTTCTTT. Protein product: CASRADRGTEAFF.

This sequence joins TRBV7-9 and TRBJ2-5; TRBD1 matches at 7 bases. The CDR3 has 15 amino acids. V lost 3 bases, J lost 3 bases, and 7 bases stayed unmatched. In germline, CDR1 is SEHNR, CDR2 FQNEAQ (reference sequence). The CDR3 is CASSFAEGAKETQYF. The CDR3 coding sequence is TGTGCCAGCAGCTTCGCCGAGGGGGCGAAAGAGACCCAGTACTTC.

The chain links TRBV13 to TRBJ2-1, with TRBD1 matching 9 bases. Germline V gives CDR1 PRHDT, CDR2 FYEKMQ (reference sequence). The CDR3 loop spans 15 amino acids. J gave up 8 bases and V 4 bases, and 9 bases lay outside the gene matches. The CDR3 spells CASSSNWDRDDEQFF. CDR3 DNA: TGTGCCAGCAGCTCAAACTGGGACAGGGATGATGAGCAGTTCTTC.

With respect to this clonotype: This sequence may be a read error, since a much larger clone differs from it by one base. The rearrangement joins TRBV7-8 to TRBJ2-6, with 7 bases that match TRBD1. CDR3 length equals 18 residues. Germline CDR1 SGHVS, CDR2 FQNEAQ. The V segment lost 3 bases and the J segment 9 bases; nucleotides outside the gene matches: 17. In DNA form, the CDR3 reads TGTGCCAGCAGCTTCGTGATAGGGGGCGCAGGACCCCACAACGTCCTGACTTTC. Translating it yields CASSFVIGGAGPHNVLTF.

This clonotype showed up many times. The CDR3 DNA is TGTGCCACCAGCAGAGTGTGGTCAGGGGGAACTGAAGCTTTCTTT. The encoded protein is CATSRVWSGGTEAFF. The chain couples TRBV15 to TRBJ1-1; 7 bases are shared with TRBD1. The CDR3 length is 15 residues. The junction had 7 bases not matched to a gene; V was cut back by 1 base and J by 5 bases. The germline V gene has CDR1 LNHNV and CDR2 YYDKDF (reference sequence).